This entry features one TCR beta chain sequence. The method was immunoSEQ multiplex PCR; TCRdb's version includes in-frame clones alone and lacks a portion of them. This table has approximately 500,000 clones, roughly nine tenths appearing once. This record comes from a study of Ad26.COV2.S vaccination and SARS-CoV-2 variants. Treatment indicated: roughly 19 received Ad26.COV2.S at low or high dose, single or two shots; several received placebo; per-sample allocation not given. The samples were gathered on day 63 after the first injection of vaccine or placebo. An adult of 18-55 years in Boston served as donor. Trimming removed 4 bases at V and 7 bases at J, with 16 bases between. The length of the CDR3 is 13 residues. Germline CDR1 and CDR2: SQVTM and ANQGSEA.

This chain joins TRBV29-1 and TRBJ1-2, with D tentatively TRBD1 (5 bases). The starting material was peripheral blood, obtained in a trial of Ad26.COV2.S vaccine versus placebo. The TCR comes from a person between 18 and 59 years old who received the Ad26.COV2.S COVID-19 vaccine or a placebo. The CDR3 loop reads CSVGGWSQRGYTF. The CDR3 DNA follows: TGCAGCGTTGGGGGGTGGTCACAGCGTGGCTACACCTTC.